This T cell receptor beta chain was sequenced for a study of low-dose radiotherapy and immunotherapy resistance in tumors. As for the study in general: Cohort 1 was given 0.5 Gy per fraction every 2 weeks, for 6.5 Gy total. Study patients were administered oral aspirin at 300 mg daily for four cycles from cycle 1 day 1.

On this clonotype: It is likely a read error: a sequence one base away is far more abundant.

Time point here: before trial treatment. The CDR3 loop spans 16 amino acids. Germline CDR1 and CDR2: LNHNV and YYDKDF (reference sequence). First-strand cDNA used TRAV- and TRBV-specific primers, covering alpha and beta chains. Amplification of TCRs used a constant-region primer and V-primer adapter for 15 to 25 PCR cycles. TCRdb independently ran MiXCR on the reads; one entry per CDR3 protein. The sample has more than 70,000 distinct CDR3 sequences, roughly 30% seen once. The source was PBMCs, collected before treatment. This TCR derives from a female donor with ovarian cancer. V usage is TRBV15 and J usage is TRBJ2-7, with 7 positions matching TRBD2. The better agreement between TRBJ2-1 and the DNA end casts doubt on the J call. Written as DNA, the CDR3 is TGTGCCGCCAGCAGAGATCTAGGCGGGAGCGTTAATGAGCAGTTCTTC. As protein: CAASRDLGGSVNEQFF.